Following are 2 T cell receptor beta chains from one sample sequenced in a study of cytomegalovirus exposure and HLA in healthy donors. Primers for the PCR totalled 60 Vbeta and 13 Jbeta. Sequencing was performed with immunoSEQ multiplex PCR; in TCRdb, only in-frame clones are kept and a portion is missing. The repertoire holds around 200,000 clones, with 60% to 80% as singletons. Input material: PBMCs. These TCRs come from a male donor in good health and CMV-seronegative.

The rearrangement links TRBV7-9 to TRBJ2-7; a weak D match, TRBD1 (6 bases). The CDR3 has 14 amino acids. CDR1 and CDR2 from the germline V gene are SEHNR and FQNEAQ (reference sequence). The V end was cut by 5 bases, the J end by 0 bases, with 11 bases between. The CDR3 bases are TGTGCCAGCAGCCGGGACACTAGCTCCTACGAGCAGTACTTC. Residues: CASSRDTSSYEQYF.

This chain joins TRBV7-7 and TRBJ2-1, with D hard to call. In germline, CDR1 is SSHAT, CDR2 FNYEAQ (reference sequence). This CDR3 comprises 15 residues. Between the trimmed V and J ends, which lost 0 bases and 3 bases, there was a span of 9 bases. For the CDR3, the DNA is TGTGCCAGCAGCTTAGCCCCATTCAGCTACAATGAGCAGTTCTTC. Translation: CASSLAPFSYNEQFF.